The 28 T cell receptor beta chains reported below all come from one sample, sequenced in a study of shared clonotypes between healthy human individuals. Naive CD8 cells lacked CD45RO and underwent positive selection for CCR7, leaving out terminally differentiated effector memory CD45RA+ cells. Clones were read by immunoSEQ multiplex PCR, and TCRdb kept only the in-frame ones, dropping some. Among more than 2 million clones listed, around 96% were seen once. Sample: naive CD8+ T cells sorted from blood. The receptors were sampled from a man in his late teens or twenties in good health.

The V gene is TRBV18, the J gene TRBJ1-1; a weak D match, TRBD1 (5 bases). V gave up 3 bases and J gave up 0 bases, with 14 bases separating them. Germline CDR1 KGHSH, CDR2 LQKENI. This CDR3 region has 16 residues. The CDR3 spells CASSPFGTAMNTEAFF. DNA for the CDR3: TGTGCCAGCTCACCCTTCGGGACGGCTATGAACACTGAAGCTTTCTTT.

The CDR3 is CASSEDHYYEQYF. CDR3 nucleotide sequence: TGCGCCAGCAGTGAGGATCACTACTACGAGCAGTACTTC. The chain recombines TRBV10-2 with TRBJ2-7; D is unresolved. The CDR3 runs 13 residues. Trimming stripped 2 bases from V and 3 bases from J, with 8 bases between. CDR1 and CDR2 (germline): WSHSY, SAAADI.

This clone was observed a single time. The chain employs TRBV19 and TRBJ2-3; D not resolved. The CDR3 extends over 11 amino acids. V lost 8 bases and J lost 0, with 3 bases in between. Germline loops: CDR1 LNHDA, CDR2 SQIVND (reference sequence). This chain's CDR3 is CASGSTDTQYF. In nucleotides, the CDR3 is TGTGCCAGTGGCAGCACAGATACGCAGTATTTT.

This sequence joins TRBV30 and TRBJ2-7; D remains ambiguous. CDR3 length: 13 residues. V was clipped by 8 bases and J by 0 bases, with 14 bases between them. CDR1 and CDR2 from the germline V gene are GTSNPN and SVGIG (reference sequence). The CDR3 DNA follows: TGTGCCGCTGACTCATTGAGCTCCTACGAGCAGTACTTC. It encodes CAADSLSSYEQYF.

This chain uses TRBV5-6 with TRBJ2-5, with 7 bases matching TRBD1. Germline CDR1 is SGHDT and CDR2 is YYEEEE. The ends lost 0 bases at V and 4 bases at J; junction bases unmatched: 6. This CDR3 region has 15 residues. CDR3 residues: CASSLVGTARETQYF. In DNA, the CDR3 is TGTGCCAGCAGCTTGGTGGGGACAGCCCGAGAGACCCAGTACTTC.

A word on this clone: Other DNA sequences in this specimen translate into the identical CDR3. The V call is TRBV4-3, the J call TRBJ1-1; D is unclear. The CDR3 extends over 14 amino acids. Trimming took 0 bases from V and 1 from J, leaving 6 bases between them. The germline V gene has CDR1 LGHNA and CDR2 YSLEER. CDR3: CASSQDRTNTEAFF. CDR3 DNA: TGCGCCAGCAGCCAAGACAGGACGAACACTGAAGCTTTCTTT.

The rearrangement uses TRBV27 and TRBJ2-3; 7 bases align to TRBD2. Germline CDR1 and CDR2: MNHEY and SMNVEV (reference sequence). The ends lost 6 bases at V and 2 bases at J; junction bases unmatched: 14. The CDR3 has 17 residues. CDR3 sequence (DNA): TGTGCCAGCAGGGAAATGGGCGGGGGACCCTACACAGATACGCAGTATTTT. Amino acids: CASREMGGGPYTDTQYF.

The genes are TRBV7-9 and TRBJ2-3; 10 nucleotides align to TRBD2. Per the germline V gene, CDR1 is SEHNR and CDR2 is FQNEAQ (reference sequence). The CDR3 is made up of 17 amino acids. J lost 2 bases, V lost 1 base, and 6 bases had no gene match. The DNA for the CDR3 is TGTGCCAGCAGCTTAGTAGGACTAGCGGAGGACACAGATACGCAGTATTTT. It translates to CASSLVGLAEDTDTQYF.

The rearrangement joins TRBV6-5 to TRBJ1-1; the D gene is possibly TRBD1 (5 bases). The CDR3 runs 16 residues. Trimming removed 0 bases at V and 2 bases at J, with 13 bases between. Germline CDR1 and CDR2: MNHEY and SVGAGI. The DNA of the CDR3 is TGTGCCAGCAGTTACTCATCTTCAGGGTTCAACACTGAAGCTTTCTTT. This gives the protein CASSYSSSGFNTEAFF.

Concerning this clone: This CDR3 is also generated by other DNA sequences in the sample. The CDR3 DNA follows: TGCGCCAGCAGCCCATCGGGACAGGGTAACTATGGCTACACCTTC. Protein product: CASSPSGQGNYGYTF. V gene TRBV4-1 combines with J gene TRBJ1-2, with 9 bases identical to TRBD1. Germline CDR1 and CDR2: MGHRA and YSYEKL. V was clipped by 4 bases and J by 1 base; unmatched bases: 4. CDR3 length equals 15 residues.

The CDR3 DNA reads as TGCGCCAGCAGCCATTACCACCTAGTGCGCGCGTCCAAAGGAGGAGAGCAGTACTTC. Its protein is CASSHYHLVRASKGGEQYF. This chain uses TRBV4-1 with TRBJ2-7; a weak D match, TRBD2 (5 bases). CDR3 length: 19 residues. V was trimmed by 3 bases and J by 7 bases, leaving 31 bases between them. Germline CDR1 is MGHRA and CDR2 is YSYEKL.

The chain has TRBV5-6 and TRBJ1-1; D not resolved. Trimming took off 2 bases at V and 1 base at J, with 9 bases between the two ends. Germline V gene lookup returns CDR1 SGHDT and CDR2 YYEEEE. The CDR3 has 14 amino acids. The CDR3 DNA sequence: TGTGCCAGCAGCTTTATTTCAGCGAACACTGAAGCTTTCTTT. It specifies CASSFISANTEAFF.

This chain links TRBV7-2 with TRBJ1-6, with D perhaps matching TRBD1 (6 bases). The ends were cut back, 3 bases at V and 5 bases at J, with 11 bases in the middle. Germline assignment: CDR1 SGHTA and CDR2 FQGNSA. This CDR3 is 15 amino acids long. CDR3 sequence (DNA): TGTGCCAGCAGCTTTATCCAGGGGAATAATTCACCCCTCCACTTT. Protein sequence: CASSFIQGNNSPLHF. Filled out from reference TRBV7-2 and TRBJ1-6, the complete variable domain reads GAGVSQSPSNKVTEKGKDVELRCDPISGHTALYWYRQSLGQGLEFLIYFQGNSAPDKSGLPSDRFSAERTGGSVSTLTIQRTQQEDSAVYLCASSFIQGNNSPLHFGNGTRLTVT.

As for this clone: Other DNA sequences in this sample translate to the same CDR3. The rearrangement links TRBV10-2 to TRBJ2-5, with TRBD2 matching 10 bases. The V gene end was trimmed by 7 bases and the J gene end by 0 bases; junction bases not matched to a gene: 2. The CDR3 sequence is 14 residues long. Germline values: CDR1 WSHSY, CDR2 SAAADI. Written as DNA, the CDR3 is TGCGCCAGCACCCTAGCGGGGGACCAAGAGACCCAGTACTTC. Translation gives CASTLAGDQETQYF.

With respect to this clone: Other nucleotide sequences from this sample produce the same CDR3. The chain is built from TRBV9 and TRBJ1-3; no reliable D call. This CDR3 is built from 15 residues. Germline V gives CDR1 SGDLS, CDR2 YYNGEE. V shed 0 bases and J shed 0 bases, with 7 bases lying between them. CDR3 protein: CASSVEGLSGNTIYF. In DNA form, the CDR3 reads TGTGCCAGCAGCGTAGAAGGACTCTCTGGAAACACCATATATTTT.

Here the CDR3 DNA reads TGTGCCAGCACGGACGGGAGCAATGAGCAGTTCTTC. The encoded protein is CASTDGSNEQFF. The chain links TRBV27 to TRBJ2-1, with D tentatively TRBD2 (6 bases). V lost 7 bases, J lost 6 bases, and 10 bases lay in between. CDR3 length equals 12 residues. Germline CDR1 reads MNHEY; CDR2 reads SMNVEV (reference sequence).

The chain uses TRBV29-1 and TRBJ2-3; TRBD1 aligns across 10 bases. CDR1 and CDR2 (germline): SQVTM, ANQGSEA. This CDR3 has 13 amino acids. Losses at the gene ends were 7 bases for V and 6 bases for J; bases not matched to a gene: 7. The CDR3 is CSGGTGEEDTQYF. CDR3 DNA sequence: TGCAGCGGAGGGACAGGGGAGGAGGATACGCAGTATTTT.

V gene TRBV7-9 combines with J gene TRBJ2-7, with a possible D match to TRBD2 (7 bases). Germline V gives CDR1 SEHNR, CDR2 FQNEAQ (reference sequence). Trimming stripped 5 bases from V and 4 bases from J, with 18 bases between. This CDR3 has 15 residues. Here the CDR3 DNA reads TGTGCCAGCAGCCCTCCAGCCAGGGGAGGGTACGAGCAGTACTTC. Its protein product is CASSPPARGGYEQYF.

The chain recombines TRBV5-6 with TRBJ1-1, with TRBD1 matching 8 bases. The CDR3 extends over 13 amino acids. From germline, CDR1 is SGHDT and CDR2 YYEEEE. V gave up 3 bases and J gave up 8 bases; unmatched junction bases: 6. The DNA of the CDR3 is TGTGCCAGCAGCTGGGCAGGGGGCGCGGAAGCTTTCTTT. Translated: CASSWAGGAEAFF.

The rearrangement links TRBV11-2 to TRBJ2-7; D is unclear. The V end was cut by 1 base, the J end by 5 bases, with 18 bases between. Germline CDR1 is SGHAT and CDR2 is FQNNGV. The CDR3 runs 16 residues. The CDR3 sequence is CASSLASGLSYNEQYF. DNA of the CDR3: TGTGCCAGCAGCTTAGCCTCCGGGCTAAGTTACAACGAGCAGTACTTC.

The chain recombines TRBV28 with TRBJ1-1; no clear D gene. Germline lookup yields CDR1 MDHEN and CDR2 SYDVKM. The CDR3 contains 12 residues. V dropped 5 bases and J dropped 7 bases, with 11 bases sitting between them. DNA of the CDR3: TGTGCCAGCAGTCCGTATTATCTTGAAGCTTTCTTT. It specifies CASSPYYLEAFF.

The chain combines TRBV27 with TRBJ2-7; unclear D gene. CDR3 length: 12 residues. V was shortened by 7 bases and J by 7 bases, with 14 bases between the two germline ends. CDR1 is MNHEY and CDR2 is SMNVEV in the germline V gene (reference sequence). CDR3 coding DNA: TGTGCCAGCACCAGCCCCTTAGGGGAGCAGTACTTC. Its translation: CASTSPLGEQYF.

This chain joins TRBV2 and TRBJ2-7; 7 bases map to TRBD1. CDR1 is SNHLY, CDR2 FYNNEI, per germline. The CDR3 extends over 15 amino acids. The junction had 7 bases not matched to a gene; V was cut back by 2 bases and J by 3 bases. The CDR3 bases are TGTGCCAGCAGTGAATGGGAAGGGGGCGGCTACGAGCAGTACTTC. This encodes CASSEWEGGGYEQYF.

CDR3 sequence: CASSLGSGDYTEAFF. The CDR3 DNA is TGTGCCAGCAGCTTAGGGTCAGGGGACTACACTGAAGCTTTCTTT. The rearrangement joins TRBV7-9 to TRBJ1-1, with a weak D call TRBD1 (6 bases). V lost 1 base to trimming and J lost 3 bases, with 12 bases between them. The CDR3 sequence is 15 residues long. Germline V gene lookup returns CDR1 SEHNR and CDR2 FQNEAQ (reference sequence).

This clone appeared a single time. The chain links TRBV7-9 to TRBJ1-5; 7 bases line up with TRBD1. Germline V CDR1 and CDR2: SEHNR, FQNEAQ (reference sequence). The CDR3 is 18 residues long. Unmatched junction bases numbered 11, after V lost 1 base and J lost 2 bases. This CDR3 reads CASSLGQGEKFGNQPQHF. The CDR3 bases are TGTGCCAGCAGCTTAGGGCAGGGGGAGAAATTCGGCAATCAGCCCCAGCATTTT.

About this clone: Other DNA sequences in this specimen translate into the identical CDR3. This chain uses TRBV27 with TRBJ2-1, with D tentatively TRBD1 (6 bases). Germline CDR1 reads MNHEY; CDR2 reads SMNVEV (reference sequence). V was cut by 2 bases and J by 5 bases, with 10 bases left in between. CDR3 length: 14 amino acids. CDR3 sequence: CASSLRQADNEQFF. The CDR3 DNA reads TGTGCCAGCAGTTTACGACAGGCGGACAATGAGCAGTTCTTC.

The chain links TRBV19 to TRBJ2-1; possible D gene TRBD2, 5 bases. This CDR3 contains 14 residues. CDR1 is LNHDA, CDR2 SQIVND, per germline (reference sequence). The germline V and J ends were trimmed by 1 base and 4 bases, with 8 bases remaining between them. CDR3 nucleotide sequence: TGTGCCAGTAGTATAGTTCCGGGGTACAATGAGCAGTTCTTC. This sequence encodes CASSIVPGYNEQFF.

This clone occurred once. The V gene is TRBV6-6, the J gene TRBJ2-1, with D tentatively TRBD1 (6 bases). The V end lost 7 bases, the J end lost 3 bases, and 16 bases lay between the germline ends. Germline assignment: CDR1 MNHNY and CDR2 SVGAGI (reference sequence). The CDR3 sequence is 15 residues long. This CDR3 is CASNILQGSYNEQFF. CDR3 DNA sequence: TGTGCCAGCAATATACTGCAGGGGAGCTACAATGAGCAGTTCTTC.